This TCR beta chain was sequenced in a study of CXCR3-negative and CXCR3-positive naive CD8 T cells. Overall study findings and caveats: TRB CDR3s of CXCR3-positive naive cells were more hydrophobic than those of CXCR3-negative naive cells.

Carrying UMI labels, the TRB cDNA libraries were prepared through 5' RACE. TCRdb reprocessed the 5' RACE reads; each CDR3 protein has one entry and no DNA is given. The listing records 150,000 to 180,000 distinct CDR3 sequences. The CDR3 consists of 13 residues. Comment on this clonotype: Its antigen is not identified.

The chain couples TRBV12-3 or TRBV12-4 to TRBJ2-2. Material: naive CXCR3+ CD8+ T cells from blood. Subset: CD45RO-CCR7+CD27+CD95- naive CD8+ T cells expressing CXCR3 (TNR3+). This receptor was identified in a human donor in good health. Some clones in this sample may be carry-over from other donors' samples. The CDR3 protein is CASRLPGAGELFF.